A selection of T cell receptor beta chains follows, all from one sample in a study of identical twins. Each CDR3 protein is one row after TCRdb ran MiXCR on the 5' RACE reads. This table holds hundreds of thousands of distinct CDR3 sequences, over 20% found once. The same sample was also used in a study of T cells expressing NK-cell markers.

Sequenced input: PBMCs. The source is a woman younger than 35 in good health. Each CDR3 is given with its conserved first and last residue. A D gene is named only where the DNA matches it firmly. A clone size is listed for some rows: how often the clone was seen (once, few, many), or a class if it is expanded.

D,V,size,J,DNA,CDR3
-,TRBV14,-,TRBJ2-1,TGTGCCAGCAGCCCCAGGGGAGGGATTCTGTGGAATGAGCAGTTCTTC,CASSPRGGILWNEQFF
TRBD2,TRBV6-5,few,TRBJ2-5,TGTGCCAGCAGTTACGGCGGCACAGCGGGGGAGACCCAGTACTTC,CASSYGGTAGETQYF
TRBD2,TRBV5-1,many,TRBJ2-5,TGCGCCAGCAGCCCTGGACTAGTTCGAGAGACCCAGTACTTC,CASSPGLVRETQYF
TRBD2,TRBV10-3,many,TRBJ2-1,TGTGCCATCAGTGCGAGGCGGGAGACCTACAATGAGCAGTTCTTC,CAISARRETYNEQFF
-,TRBV9,-,TRBJ2-1,TGTGCCAGCAGCGTAGCGGGGGGCGCGAGGAATGAGCAGTTCTTC,CASSVAGGARNEQFF
-,TRBV29-1,-,TRBJ1-1,TGCAGCGCCTCCACCGGGGACGAAGCTTTCTTT,CSASTGDEAFF
-,TRBV11-1,-,TRBJ2-6,TGTGCCAGCAGCTTAGGCTTTAGGGGCCGCAGCTCTGGGGCCAACGTCCTGACTTTC,CASSLGFRGRSSGANVLTF
-,TRBV7-9,many,TRBJ2-5,TGTGCCAGCAGCCATCCAAAAGAACGGTACCAAGAGACCCAGTACTTC,CASSHPKERYQETQYF
TRBD2,TRBV6-2/TRBV6-3,few,TRBJ2-1,TGTGCCAGCAGCCTGGGACTAGCGGACCTCAATGAGCAGTTCTTC,CASSLGLADLNEQFF
TRBD1,TRBV6-2/TRBV6-3,-,TRBJ2-7,TGTGCCAGCAGTTACGGGGACAGTTACTCCTACGAGCAGTACTTC,CASSYGDSYSYEQYF
TRBD1,TRBV5-1,few,TRBJ2-7,TGCGCCAGCAGCTCGACAGGGGCCGCGCCCTCTAGGGAGCAGTACTTC,CASSSTGAAPSREQYF
-,TRBV6-5,-,TRBJ2-5,TGTGCCAGCAGTTACACTTCATCGTGGGAGCAAGAGACCCAGTACTTC,CASSYTSSWEQETQYF
-,TRBV5-1,-,TRBJ2-3,TGCGCCAGCAAAGAAGAACATAGCACAGATACGCAGTATTTT,CASKEEHSTDTQYF